This TCR beta chain emerged from a study of CD4+ T cells in melanoma. This CDR3 is built from 15 residues. Measured with immunoSEQ multiplex PCR; TCRdb has only the in-frame clones, and not every one. Among some 13,000 clones listed, 70% to 80% were seen once. The clonotype comes from a human donor with melanoma. The sequencing sample was made of cells from a culture (not recorded whether cultured in vitro). V is TRBV21-1 and J is TRBJ2-7; the D segment call TRBD1 is taken from the table without a DNA check. TRBV21-1 is a pseudogene locus. For the CDR3, the DNA is TGTGCCAGCAGCACTCATGCCGGGACAGGGGGCGAGCAGTACTTC. Translated: CASSTHAGTGGEQYF.